The clone carrying this T cell receptor (beta chain) showed up many times. Its antigen is undetermined. Investigators amplified TCR beta CDR3 regions from RNA transcripts. Second-round multiplex PCR came after first-round RT-PCR with HTBI primers. TCRdb re-analysed the multiplex PCR reads in MiXCR, keeping a single row per CDR3 protein. The data show almost 750,000 distinct CDR3 sequences, with about 44% seen just once and 40% to 55% held by the top ten. The data were taken from a study of Graves' ophthalmopathy and Graves' hyperthyroidism. Study results and limitations: For predicting ophthalmopathy progression, the model had about 64% sensitivity and roughly 76% specificity.

None of the included patients had other autoimmune diseases, uncontrolled infections, pregnancy or lactation, as these led to exclusion. Diagnosis was based on clinical symptoms, serum thyroxine, TRAb, thyroid ultrasound and orbital computed tomography. 10 ml of fresh blood yielded the PBMCs by density gradient. Input material: peripheral blood. The TCR comes from an adult man with Graves' ophthalmopathy.

CDR3 nucleotide sequence: TGCAGTGCTAATCCAGGGGGCCGCTACGAGCAGTACTTC. Its translation: CSANPGGRYEQYF. The chain carries TRBV20-1 and TRBJ2-7; the match to TRBD1 covers 8 bases. V lost 4 bases and J lost 3; bases outside the gene matches: 5. The germline V gene has CDR1 DFQATT and CDR2 SNEGSKA (reference sequence). This CDR3 has 13 residues.